These 8 T cell receptor beta chains came from one sample sequenced in a study of Ad26.COV2.S vaccination and SARS-CoV-2 variants. Indicated treatment: some 20 received Ad26.COV2.S at low or high dose, single or two shots; a few received placebo; per-sample allocation not given. The samples were gathered on day 63 after the first injection of vaccine or placebo. Profiling relied on immunoSEQ multiplex PCR, and the TCRdb table lists in-frame clones only, not all of them. The data hold about 680,000 clones, with more than 80% observed a single time. Specimen: peripheral blood, collected in a trial of Ad26.COV2.S vaccine versus placebo. These receptors were obtained from a person aged 18 to 59 who received the Ad26.COV2.S COVID-19 vaccine or a placebo.

The genes are TRBV7-9 and TRBJ2-6, with 8 bases aligning to TRBD1. With V trimmed by 4 bases and J by 0 bases, 8 bases remained unmatched. Germline V CDR1 and CDR2: SEHNR, FQNEAQ (reference sequence). The CDR3 runs to 18 residues. The CDR3 spells CASSSPGTGYSGANVLTF. CDR3 nucleotides: TGTGCCAGCAGCTCCCCCGGGACAGGATACTCTGGGGCCAACGTCCTGACTTTC.

The rearrangement links TRBV6-5 to TRBJ2-4, with D unresolved. Germline V gives CDR1 MNHEY, CDR2 SVGAGI. This CDR3 spans 15 amino acids. V was trimmed by 6 bases and J by 0 bases, leaving 12 bases between them. The CDR3 here is CASSRGDLAKNIQYF. In DNA form, the CDR3 reads TGTGCCAGCAGCAGAGGTGATCTAGCCAAAAACATTCAGTACTTC.

This rearrangement joins TRBV10-3 to TRBJ1-2, with D unclear. With 3 bases removed from V and 4 bases from J, the gap between germline ends came to 15 bases. The CDR3 loop spans 15 amino acids. Germline V lookup: CDR1 ENHRY, CDR2 SYGVKD. The CDR3 region is CAISEVNSDGYGYTF. The CDR3 DNA reads TGTGCCATCAGTGAAGTGAACTCGGACGGCTATGGCTACACCTTC.

The chain recombines TRBV6-5 with TRBJ1-2; 7 bases fit TRBD1. In germline, CDR1 is MNHEY, CDR2 SVGAGI. The CDR3 has 15 amino acids. V was clipped by 7 bases and J by 6 bases; unmatched bases: 14. The CDR3 region is CASTRGGRLSDGYTF. CDR3 in DNA: TGTGCCAGCACCAGGGGGGGCAGGCTCTCTGATGGCTACACCTTC.

This sequence joins TRBV29-1 and TRBJ1-5, with D possibly TRBD1 on 6 matching bases. CDR1 is SQVTM, CDR2 ANQGSEA, per germline. The CDR3 covers 17 residues. Trimming stripped 5 bases from V and 3 bases from J, with 23 bases between. Here the CDR3 DNA reads TGCAGCGTTAGGGGGACACAAATTTACCCTGCCAATCAGCCCCAGCATTTT. As protein: CSVRGTQIYPANQPQHF.

The gene calls are TRBV24-1 and TRBJ2-2; TRBD1 matches 8 bases. Germline loops: CDR1 KGHDR, CDR2 SFDVKD. The CDR3 is made up of 16 amino acids. Trimming removed 6 bases from V and 0 bases from J; junction bases left unmatched: 5. CDR3 sequence reads: CATSTNRGANTGELFF. The CDR3 DNA reads as TGTGCCACCAGTACAAACAGGGGGGCGAACACCGGGGAGCTGTTTTTT.

The rearrangement uses TRBV12-3 or TRBV12-4 and TRBJ1-2; D call uncertain. V lost 5 bases and J lost 7, with 8 bases in between. The CDR3 sequence is 11 residues long. CDR3 loop: CASSQYGGYTF. The CDR3 DNA reads as TGTGCCAGCAGTCAGTACGGTGGCTACACCTTC.

The rearrangement joins TRBV7-3 to TRBJ1-1; D gene uncertain. Germline-derived CDR1 and CDR2 are SGHTA and FQGTGA. This CDR3 has 13 residues. Trimming took 5 bases from V and 0 from J, leaving 7 bases between them. CDR3 region: CASSPNMNTEAFF. CDR3 sequence (DNA): TGTGCCAGCAGCCCCAACATGAACACTGAAGCTTTCTTT.